The 22 T cell receptor beta chains reported below all come from one sample, sequenced in a study of patients and donors after allogeneic stem cell transplantation. TCRdb processed the RT-PCR reads anew with MiXCR; each CDR3 protein has one entry. This table has about 200,000 distinct CDR3 sequences, more than 35% appearing once. Sequenced: blood, either unsorted or a sorted T cell fraction (not recorded which). The receptors derive from a human donor who was either an allogeneic HSCT recipient or a stem cell or donor lymphocyte infusion donor (not recorded which). It is not recorded whose cells these are; they may come from a transplant donor.

This sequence joins TRBV29-1 and TRBJ1-1; D not certain. CDR3 length: 14 residues. Germline CDR1 reads SQVTM; CDR2 reads ANQGSEA. Trimming left V 3 bases short and J 0 bases short, with 11 bases between. The CDR3 DNA is TGCAGCGTTGAGGTGTTACCTTTGAACACTGAAGCTTTCTTT. It encodes CSVEVLPLNTEAFF.

This clonotype was seen a handful of times. The rearrangement links TRBV28 to TRBJ1-2; TRBD1 might be the D (6 bases). This CDR3 is 12 amino acids long. Trimming took off 7 bases at V and 4 bases at J, with 10 bases between the two ends. Germline V lookup: CDR1 MDHEN, CDR2 SYDVKM. The DNA for the CDR3 is TGTGCCAGCATCTCGACAGGCTATGGCTACACCTTC. Translation: CASISTGYGYTF.

Only a few counts were recorded for this clonotype. V usage is TRBV28 and J usage is TRBJ2-3, with D unresolved. This CDR3 region has 10 residues. Germline V gene lookup returns CDR1 MDHEN and CDR2 SYDVKM. V lost 3 bases and J 8 bases, leaving 3 bases between the germline ends. Here the CDR3 reads CASSLGTQYF. DNA of the CDR3: TGTGCCAGCAGTTTGGGTACGCAGTATTTT.

Turning to this clonotype: Given the absence of the conserved phenylalanine or tryptophan at the CDR3 end, a read error is likely. The chain uses TRBV5-1 and TRBJ1-1; no reliable D call. The CDR3 totals 13 residues. V was trimmed by 0 bases and J by 0 bases, leaving 3 bases between them. Germline V gene data show CDR1 as SGHRS and CDR2 as YFSETQ. As DNA, the CDR3 is TGCGCCAGCAGCTTGGTCATGAACACTGAAGCTTTCTTA. This sequence encodes CASSLVMNTEAFL.

The rearrangement joins TRBV4-3 to TRBJ2-7, with a tentative D call TRBD1 (6 bases). The CDR3 sequence is 14 residues long. V was trimmed by 4 bases and J by 3 bases, leaving 13 bases between them. From germline, CDR1 is LGHNA and CDR2 YSLEER. The CDR3 protein is CASSRVGQIYEQYF. In DNA form, the CDR3 reads TGCGCCAGCAGCCGAGTTGGACAGATCTACGAGCAGTACTTC.

The J gene is TRBJ1-1, the V gene TRBV3-1; D may be TRBD1 (6 bases). The CDR3 runs to 16 residues. The germline gives CDR1 LGHDT, CDR2 YNNKEL (reference sequence). Trimming stripped 1 base from V and 2 bases from J, with 14 bases between. Written as DNA, the CDR3 is TGTGCCAGCAGCCAAGGTACAGGGTGGTATAACACTGAAGCTTTCTTT. This codes for CASSQGTGWYNTEAFF.

This clonotype came up once. This rearrangement joins TRBV12-3 or TRBV12-4 to TRBJ1-2; D is ambiguous. V dropped 1 base and J dropped 4 bases, with 10 bases sitting between them. The CDR3 runs to 14 residues. CDR3 residues: CASSLERAFYGYTF. As DNA, the CDR3 is TGTGCCAGCAGTTTAGAAAGGGCTTTCTATGGCTACACCTTC.

This clonotype turned up a few times. This chain links TRBV12-3 or TRBV12-4 with TRBJ1-5, with 9 bases lining up with TRBD1. The CDR3 loop spans 16 amino acids. With V trimmed by 3 bases and J by 4 bases, 7 bases remained unmatched. DNA of the CDR3: TGTGCCAGCAGTTTCCGGACAGGGGCCCTAAATCAGCCCCAGCATTTT. Protein: CASSFRTGALNQPQHF.

The sample holds a few counts of this clonotype. This chain joins TRBV30 and TRBJ2-3; D not resolved. V lost 0 bases and J lost 3, with 4 bases in between. There are 12 residues in the CDR3. In germline, CDR1 is GTSNPN, CDR2 SVGIG (reference sequence). The CDR3 DNA reads TGTGCCTGGAGTGTGGGGACAGATACGCAGTATTTT. Translating gives CAWSVGTDTQYF.

The table lists this clonotype with a few counts. The chain recombines TRBV12-3 or TRBV12-4 with TRBJ2-5; no clear D gene. V lost 2 bases to trimming and J lost 3 bases, with 4 bases between them. The CDR3 loop spans 12 amino acids. The CDR3 loop reads CASSLPKETQYF. As DNA, the CDR3 is TGTGCCAGCAGTTTACCCAAAGAGACCCAGTACTTC.

This chain links TRBV12-3 or TRBV12-4 with TRBJ1-6; D is ambiguous. Trimming took off 7 bases at V and 8 bases at J, with 21 bases between the two ends. This CDR3 spans 16 amino acids. The DNA of the CDR3 is TGTGCCAGCACCACTTTTGGGGAAACCGCACATTCACCCCTCCACTTT. This encodes CASTTFGETAHSPLHF.

The sample holds a few counts of this clonotype. The V and J genes are TRBV29-1 and TRBJ1-2, with D possibly being TRBD1 (6 bases). The V gene lost 4 bases and the J gene lost 1 base, with 16 bases spanning the gap. Germline loops: CDR1 SQVTM, CDR2 ANQGSEA. The CDR3 runs to 15 residues. The CDR3 bases are TGCAGCGTTGGAGAGCAGGGGATGGGTAACTATGGCTACACCTTC. Its protein is CSVGEQGMGNYGYTF.

The chain joins TRBV4-3 to TRBJ1-2, with 8 bases that match TRBD1. V was clipped by 0 bases and J by 7 bases; unmatched bases: 7. Germline CDR1 reads LGHNA; CDR2 reads YSLEER. This CDR3 is built from 15 residues. CDR3 sequence reads: CASSQERPGGSGYTF. The CDR3 nucleotides read TGCGCCAGCAGCCAAGAGCGGCCAGGGGGCTCTGGCTACACCTTC.

The gene calls are TRBV6-5 and TRBJ2-3; a possible D gene is TRBD2 (5 bases). V was trimmed by 6 bases and J by 3 bases, leaving 13 bases between them. Germline V lookup: CDR1 MNHEY, CDR2 SVGAGI. This CDR3 has 14 residues. The CDR3 loop is CASSPTSGTDTQYF. The DNA of the CDR3 is TGTGCCAGCAGCCCCACTAGTGGGACAGATACGCAGTATTTT.

This clonotype was seen only a few times. V and J are TRBV20-1 and TRBJ1-2; TRBD1 matches 7 bases. Germline assignment: CDR1 DFQATT and CDR2 SNEGSKA (reference sequence). With 3 bases clipped from V and 2 bases from J, the junction kept 9 bases outside the gene matches. The CDR3 covers 15 residues. The chain's CDR3 is CSASPRDSSNYGYTF. The DNA of the CDR3 is TGCAGTGCTAGTCCCCGGGACAGCTCGAACTATGGCTACACCTTC.

J is TRBJ2-7 and V is TRBV10-3; tentative D call: TRBD1 (6 bases). With 1 base removed from V and 7 bases from J, the gap between germline ends came to 11 bases. The CDR3 covers 13 residues. Germline V CDR1 and CDR2: ENHRY, SYGVKD. CDR3 in DNA: TGTGCCATCAGTGAGTTCAGGGGCAGGGAGCAGTACTTC. Protein product: CAISEFRGREQYF.

V and J are TRBV7-2 and TRBJ2-3, with 9 bases matching TRBD2. The CDR3 loop spans 16 amino acids. Per germline, CDR1 SGHTA and CDR2 FQGNSA. The V segment lost 5 bases and the J segment 0 bases; nucleotides outside the gene matches: 6. The CDR3 spells CASSPPTSGSTDTQYF. The CDR3 coding sequence is TGTGCCAGCAGCCCCCCGACTAGCGGAAGCACAGATACGCAGTATTTT.

This sequence joins TRBV6-5 and TRBJ2-7; tentatively, D is TRBD1 or TRBD2 (5 bases each). In germline, CDR1 is MNHEY, CDR2 SVGAGI. CDR3 size: 12 residues. Trimming left V 2 bases short and J 6 bases short, with 8 bases between. This chain's CDR3 is CASSYPGPEQYF. The DNA for the CDR3 is TGTGCCAGCAGTTACCCGGGGCCCGAGCAGTACTTC.

This clonotype was seen only once. The rearrangement joins TRBV28 to TRBJ2-7; D is unresolved. Trimming left V 3 bases short and J 0 bases short, with 9 bases between. This CDR3 comprises 14 residues. CDR1 and CDR2 from the germline V gene are MDHEN and SYDVKM. The CDR3 nucleotides are TGTGCCAGCAGTTTGTACACGAGCTCCTACGAGCAGTACTTC. This sequence encodes CASSLYTSSYEQYF.

The J gene is TRBJ2-3, the V gene TRBV2; 7 bases are shared with TRBD1. The CDR3 contains 15 residues. The junction had 6 bases not matched to a gene; V was cut back by 6 bases and J by 0 bases. Germline assignment: CDR1 SNHLY and CDR2 FYNNEI. CDR3 in DNA: TGTGCCAGCAGCGGGACAGTGACTAGCACAGATACGCAGTATTTT. Protein sequence: CASSGTVTSTDTQYF.

The chain links TRBV5-1 to TRBJ1-5, with TRBD1 identical over 8 bases. J gave up 4 bases and V 4 bases, and 10 bases lay outside the gene matches. CDR1 is SGHRS and CDR2 is YFSETQ in the germline V gene. There are 16 residues in the CDR3. CDR3 loop: CASSPGGAGINQPQHF. The DNA of the CDR3 is TGCGCCAGCAGCCCAGGGGGCGCCGGAATTAATCAGCCCCAGCATTTT. The whole variable domain, filled in from reference TRBV5-1 and TRBJ1-5, reads KAGVTQTPRYLIKTRGQQVTLSCSPISGHRSVSWYQQTPGQGLQFLFEYFSETQRNKGNFPGRFSGRQFSNSRSEMNVSTLELGDSALYLCASSPGGAGINQPQHFGDGTRLSIL.

The V gene is TRBV7-9, the J gene TRBJ2-3; D remains unclear. The CDR3 consists of 12 residues. The V gene lost 6 bases and the J gene lost 2 bases, with 6 bases spanning the gap. CDR1 and CDR2 from the germline V gene are SEHNR and FQNEAQ (reference sequence). For the CDR3, the DNA is TGTGCCAGCAGAGAAGACACAGATACGCAGTATTTT. Translated: CASREDTDTQYF.